The 9 T cell receptor beta chains below come from one sample, sequenced in a study of blood T cell repertoires in COVID-19. Clones were read by immunoSEQ multiplex PCR, and TCRdb kept only the in-frame ones, dropping some. The profile shows about 340,000 clones, just over 85% of them singletons. Sequencing used PBMCs or T cells enriched from blood (not recorded which). The receptors stem from a woman between 35 and 50 years old with acute COVID-19.

V gene TRBV2 combines with J gene TRBJ2-3, with TRBD2 matching over 9 bases. This CDR3 is built from 16 residues. V lost 1 base, J lost 7 bases, and 9 bases stayed unmatched. Per the germline V gene, CDR1 is SNHLY and CDR2 is FYNNEI. The DNA for the CDR3 is TGTGCCAGCAGTGAAGAGGCTAGCGGGATGGCGAATACGCAGTATTTT. It yields the protein CASSEEASGMANTQYF.

The rearrangement joins TRBV18 to TRBJ2-7; D is perhaps TRBD1 (5 bases). Germline values: CDR1 KGHSH, CDR2 LQKENI. V was pared by 5 bases and J by 2 bases, with 10 bases between. This CDR3 contains 13 residues. The CDR3, as DNA: TGTGCCAGCTCAGGGGCCAGCGCCTACGAGCAGTACTTC. It encodes CASSGASAYEQYF.

The chain employs TRBV5-1 and TRBJ2-5, with 8 bases aligning to TRBD1. Germline CDR1 SGHRS, CDR2 YFSETQ. The trim removed 1 base at V and 5 bases at J, leaving 10 bases unmatched. The CDR3 has 16 amino acids. This chain's CDR3 is CASSLNGRGLGETQYF. The CDR3, as DNA: TGCGCCAGCAGCTTGAACGGCAGGGGGCTCGGGGAGACCCAGTACTTC.

The rearrangement links TRBV12-2 to TRBJ1-6; the table calls TRBD1, which could not be checked here. TRBV12-2 is deemed a pseudogene. CDR3 length: 18 residues. CDR3 bases: TGTGCAAGTCGCTCAACAGGGGTCCCTAGCTCCTATAATTCACCCCTCCACTTT. Its protein product is CASRSTGVPSSYNSPLHF.

The chain combines TRBV28 with TRBJ1-5; maybe TRBD1 (6 bases). Germline CDR1 reads MDHEN; CDR2 reads SYDVKM. V was clipped by 5 bases and J by 4 bases, with 15 bases between them. This CDR3 has 15 residues. The CDR3 sequence: CASSLPEQGNQPQHF. The CDR3 DNA reads TGTGCCAGCAGTCTACCAGAACAGGGAAATCAGCCCCAGCATTTT.

V is TRBV5-1 and J is TRBJ2-7; 8 bases are shared with TRBD2. Germline CDR1 and CDR2: SGHRS and YFSETQ. With V trimmed by 0 bases and J by 0 bases, 5 bases remained unmatched. This CDR3 comprises 16 residues. The CDR3 bases are TGCGCCAGCAGCTTGGATTTACTAGCGGTCTCCTACGAGCAGTACTTC. It is translated as CASSLDLLAVSYEQYF.

The CDR3 loop is CASSLIQQMNTEAFF. The CDR3 DNA sequence: TGTGCCAGCAGCTTGATACAACAAATGAACACTGAAGCTTTCTTT. The rearrangement uses TRBV5-6 and TRBJ1-1; D ambiguous. Germline assignment: CDR1 SGHDT and CDR2 YYEEEE. The CDR3 is 15 residues long. V was shortened by 1 base and J by 0 bases, with 10 bases between the two germline ends.

V is TRBV6-4 and J is TRBJ2-1, with a weak D call TRBD1 (6 bases). The CDR3 contains 14 residues. From germline, CDR1 is MRHNA and CDR2 SNTAGT. The V end lost 3 bases, the J end lost 0 bases, and 6 bases lay between the germline ends. The DNA of the CDR3 is TGTGCCAGCAGTGAGGGGGCCTCCTACAATGAGCAGTTCTTC. Translating it yields CASSEGASYNEQFF.

J is TRBJ2-7 and V is TRBV14; 12 bases are a match to TRBD1. The CDR3 has 20 residues. Trimming at V came to 1 base and at J to 3 bases, leaving 16 bases not matched to a gene. Germline V gene lookup returns CDR1 SGHDN and CDR2 FVKESK. The CDR3 coding sequence is TGTGCCAGCAGCCAAGTGTCCGGGACAGGGGGCGCCAGGGGCTACTACGAGCAGTACTTC. This translates into CASSQVSGTGGARGYYEQYF.